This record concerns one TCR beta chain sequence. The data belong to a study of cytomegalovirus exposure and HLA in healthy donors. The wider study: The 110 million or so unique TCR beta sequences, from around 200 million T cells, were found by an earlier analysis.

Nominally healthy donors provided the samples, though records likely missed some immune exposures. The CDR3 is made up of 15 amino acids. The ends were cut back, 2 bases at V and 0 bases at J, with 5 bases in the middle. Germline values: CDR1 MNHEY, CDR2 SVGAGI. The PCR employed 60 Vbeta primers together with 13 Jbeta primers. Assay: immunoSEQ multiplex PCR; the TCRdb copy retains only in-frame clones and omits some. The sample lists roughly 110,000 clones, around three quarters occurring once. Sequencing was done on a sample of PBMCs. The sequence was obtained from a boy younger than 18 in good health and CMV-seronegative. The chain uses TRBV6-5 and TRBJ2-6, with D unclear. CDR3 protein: CASSYGSSGANVLTF. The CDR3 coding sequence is TGTGCCAGCAGTTACGGCAGCTCTGGGGCCAACGTCCTGACTTTC.